The TCR beta chain described here comes from a study of blood T cell repertoires in COVID-19. Overall study: The samples span acute and convalescent COVID-19 from the United States, Italy and Spain.

Clones were sequenced by immunoSEQ multiplex PCR, and TCRdb holds only the in-frame ones, with some missing. The sample holds approximately 390,000 clones, over 75% seen once. Trimming cost V 6 bases and J 7 bases, with 16 bases left between them. Germline loops: CDR1 MNHEY, CDR2 SVGEGT. The CDR3 spans 14 residues. Patients of the Seattle cohort, enrolled during active infection, were followed longitudinally. The clonotype comes from a woman aged 55-69 years with COVID-19, enrolled during active disease. The sequenced material came from peripheral blood. The genes are TRBV6-2 or TRBV6-3 and TRBJ1-5, with D tentatively TRBD1 (6 bases). CDR3 nucleotide sequence: TGTGCCAGCAGCCTAGACGCCAGGGGCCAGCCCCAGCATTTT. Protein sequence: CASSLDARGQPQHF.